This T cell receptor beta chain was profiled in a study of blood T cell repertoires in COVID-19. At the level of the study: The United States, Italy and Spain supplied acute and convalescent COVID-19 samples. Sources were T cells, B-cell-depleted T cells, or PBMCs; the material itself was cDNA or gDNA.

The CDR3 covers 19 residues. The data were produced by immunoSEQ multiplex PCR, yet TCRdb's version contains in-frame clones alone and is incomplete. The table lists some 150,000 clones, around four fifths of them singletons, with about 3.2% in the top ten. This clone was seen just once. The chain carries TRBV1 and TRBJ1-6; no check of the table's D call, TRBD1, against the DNA was made. TRBV1 is deemed a pseudogene. The TCR comes from a woman in her forties with active or convalescent COVID-19. Source material: peripheral blood. CDR3 sequence: CTSSGRQGGFPEYNSPLHF. The CDR3 DNA sequence: TGCACCAGCAGCGGCCGACAGGGGGGTTTCCCTGAGTATAATTCACCCCTCCACTTT.